This T cell receptor beta chain was sequenced in a study of CD8 T cells in ankylosing spondylitis. The CDR3 extends over 13 amino acids. With 4 bases removed from V and 0 bases from J, the gap between germline ends came to 7 bases. A quantitative 5'-RACE method, one with molecular barcodes, was used to make TCR beta libraries. TCRdb processed the 5' RACE reads anew with MiXCR; each CDR3 protein has one entry. Of roughly 120,000 distinct CDR3 sequences in the sample, around 15% were seen once. This clonotype was counted many times. The clonotype comes from a female donor with ankylosing spondylitis or in good health (not recorded which). The chain links TRBV12-3 or TRBV12-4 to TRBJ2-7, with D perhaps matching TRBD1 or TRBD2 (5 bases each). The material sequenced was blood, either unsorted or a sorted T cell fraction (not recorded which). CDR3 DNA: TGTGCCAGCAGTTGGGGGATCTCCTACGAGCAGTACTTC. It specifies CASSWGISYEQYF.